The clone carrying this TCR beta chain was seen just once. These data belong to a study of blood T cell repertoires in COVID-19. Study-wide background: Researchers got acute and convalescent COVID-19 samples from the United States, Italy and Spain. Sample material is recorded as cDNA or gDNA derived from T cells, B-cell-depleted T cells, or PBMCs.

This CDR3 is 15 amino acids long. Per germline, CDR1 SGHDN and CDR2 FVKESK. With 5 bases removed from V and 8 bases from J, the gap between germline ends came to 21 bases. Under the authors' procedure: Cell counts per sample came from amplifying reference gene primers. Some clones are missing from TCRdb's copy, which holds only in-frame ones; the method was immunoSEQ multiplex PCR. V, J and clone size are those of that table, while D and trimming were read from the DNA. Of some 110,000 clones in the sample, about 85% were seen once. This chain links TRBV14 with TRBJ1-2, with D possibly being TRBD1 (5 bases). The sample consisted of peripheral blood. The sequence came from a man in his fifties or sixties with acute or convalescent COVID-19. The CDR3 is CASSSQRGSLAGYTF. CDR3 DNA sequence: TGTGCCAGCAGCTCCCAGCGGGGCTCTCTGGCGGGCTACACCTTC. The full variable domain, in which reference TRBV14 and TRBJ1-2 provide the parts outside the CDR3, is EAGVTQFPSHSVIEKGQTVTLRCDPISGHDNLYWYRRVMGKEIKFLLHFVKESKQDESGMPNNRFLAERTGGTYSTLKVQPAELEDSGVYFCASSSQRGSLAGYTFGSGTRLTVV.